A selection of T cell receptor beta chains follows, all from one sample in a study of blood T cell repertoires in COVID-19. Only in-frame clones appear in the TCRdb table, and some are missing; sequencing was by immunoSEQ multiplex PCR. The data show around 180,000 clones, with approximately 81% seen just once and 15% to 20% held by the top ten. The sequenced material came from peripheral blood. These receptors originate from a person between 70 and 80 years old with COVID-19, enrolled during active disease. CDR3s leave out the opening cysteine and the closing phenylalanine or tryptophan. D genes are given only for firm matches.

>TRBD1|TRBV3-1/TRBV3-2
ASSLFRTGLRPYPLYEQY
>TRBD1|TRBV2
ASSKKGAGPYEQY
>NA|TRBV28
ASSLSKRISYNEQF
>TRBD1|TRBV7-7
ASSPLGQGGEKLF
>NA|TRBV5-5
ASSSGSEQY
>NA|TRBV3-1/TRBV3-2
ASSQGDQPQH
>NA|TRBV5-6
ASRSGVSNTEAF
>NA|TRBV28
ASSPRYEQY
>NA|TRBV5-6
ASRPTGRGNEKLF
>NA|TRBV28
ASSLSPAINEQF
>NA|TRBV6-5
ASSLSGDTQY
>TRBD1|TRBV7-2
ASSLRTGEVEKLF
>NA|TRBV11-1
ASSLSLVVHEQF
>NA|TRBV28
ASSFAQGPYGYT
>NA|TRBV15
ATSRDPQGGREKLF
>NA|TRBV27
ASSLSGQGETQY
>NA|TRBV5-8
ASSLDTLAKNIQY
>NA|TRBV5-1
ASSPNPRSGEQY
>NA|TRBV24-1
ATSPRAGELF
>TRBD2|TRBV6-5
ASSKRENYEQY
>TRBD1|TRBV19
ASSFPGQGMDYT
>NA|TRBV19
ASSIGRGYGYT
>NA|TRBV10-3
AISESSRTEAF
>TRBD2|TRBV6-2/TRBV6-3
ASSTGTSGRVNEQY
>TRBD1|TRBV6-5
ASSYTGQAAGETQY
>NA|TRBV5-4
ASRPEPTSTDTQY
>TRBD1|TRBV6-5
ASTRDRGVEETQY
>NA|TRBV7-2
ASSFDKLANEQY